The clone carrying this T cell receptor (beta chain) was found a few times. As yet, its antigen is unknown. Libraries for TCRalpha and TCRbeta carried sample barcodes and unique molecular identifiers via 5'RACE. MiXCR, run by TCRdb on the 5' RACE reads, gives a single entry per CDR3 protein. The sample has just over 200,000 distinct CDR3 sequences, 9.5% to 10% seen once. This record belongs to a study of T-cell memory formation after mild COVID-19. Looking at the study overall: Clustering of TCRs was largely donor specific.

Per germline, CDR1 DFQATT and CDR2 SNEGSKA (reference sequence). The CDR3 length is 13 residues. The V gene lost 0 bases and the J gene lost 5 bases, with 10 bases spanning the gap. Study outcomes and limitations: Some clones that responded were present in memory (sampled pre-infection), which suggests cross-reactive memory joined.

The chain couples TRBV20-1 to TRBJ2-5; no clear D. The material sequenced was PBMCs or a T cell subset sorted from them (not recorded which). The TCR was taken from a man between 18 and 35 years old who had mild COVID-19 (a few samples of this study predate the infection). Cell type and time point are not known. In nucleotides, the CDR3 is TGCAGTGCTAGAGATGGCGGTATTGAGACCCAGTACTTC. It encodes CSARDGGIETQYF.